This TCR beta chain appears in the sequencing data of a study of T cell repertoires in cytomegalovirus infection. Study-level results: Pooled public TCR beta family frequency picked out CMV carriers with the relevant HLA.

Only a few counts were recorded for this clonotype. Its antigen is currently unknown. MiXCR was run by TCRdb on the reads, yielding one entry per CDR3 protein. The sample consists of about 300,000 distinct CDR3 sequences, about 8.8% of them appearing once. Trimming at V came to 2 bases and at J to 0 bases, leaving 12 bases not matched to a gene. Germline CDR1 DFQATT, CDR2 SNEGSKA (reference sequence). CDR3 length: 18 residues. This chain connects TRBV20-1 to TRBJ2-1; 8 bases fit TRBD2. The material sequenced was PBMCs. The TCR originated in a human donor in good health (CMV status not recorded). Some clones in this sample may be carry-over from other donors' samples. CDR3 loop: CSARLIGRGGNSYNEQFF. The CDR3 nucleotides are TGCAGTGCTAGACTTATAGGTCGGGGGGGGAACTCCTACAATGAGCAGTTCTTC.